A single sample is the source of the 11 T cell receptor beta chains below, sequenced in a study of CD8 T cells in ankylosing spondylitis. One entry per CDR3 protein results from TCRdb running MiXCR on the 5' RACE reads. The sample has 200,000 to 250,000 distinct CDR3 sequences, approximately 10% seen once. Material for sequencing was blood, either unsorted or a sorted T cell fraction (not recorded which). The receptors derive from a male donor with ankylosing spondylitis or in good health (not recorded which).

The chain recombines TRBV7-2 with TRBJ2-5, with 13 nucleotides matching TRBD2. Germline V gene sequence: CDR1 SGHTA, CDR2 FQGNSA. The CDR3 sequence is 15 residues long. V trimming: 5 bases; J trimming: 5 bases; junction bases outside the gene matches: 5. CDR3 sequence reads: CASSPTSGRRETQYF. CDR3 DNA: TGTGCCAGCAGCCCGACTAGCGGGAGGAGGGAGACCCAGTACTTC.

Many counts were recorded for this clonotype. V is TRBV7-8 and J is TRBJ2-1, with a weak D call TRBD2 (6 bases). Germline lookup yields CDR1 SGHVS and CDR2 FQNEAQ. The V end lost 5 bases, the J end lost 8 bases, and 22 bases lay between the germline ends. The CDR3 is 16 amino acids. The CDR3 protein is CASSQGTGLNIHEQFF. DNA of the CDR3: TGTGCCAGCAGCCAAGGTACAGGACTAAATATCCATGAGCAGTTCTTC.

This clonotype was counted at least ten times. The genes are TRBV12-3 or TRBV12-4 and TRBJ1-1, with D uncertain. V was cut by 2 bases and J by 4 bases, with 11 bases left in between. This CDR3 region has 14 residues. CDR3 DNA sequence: TGTGCCAGCAGTTTAAACTTGGGAGCCACTGAAGCTTTCTTT. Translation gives CASSLNLGATEAFF.

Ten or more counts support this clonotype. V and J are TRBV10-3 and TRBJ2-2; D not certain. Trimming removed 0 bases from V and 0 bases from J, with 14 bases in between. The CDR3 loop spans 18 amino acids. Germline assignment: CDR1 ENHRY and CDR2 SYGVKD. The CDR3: CAISESTIWQPNTGELFF. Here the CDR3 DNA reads TGTGCCATCAGTGAGTCTACGATTTGGCAACCGAACACCGGGGAGCTGTTTTTT.

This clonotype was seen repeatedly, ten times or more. The CDR3 loop is CASSSDRVNEQFF. For the CDR3, the DNA is TGCGCCAGCTCTTCGGACAGGGTCAATGAGCAGTTCTTC. This chain connects TRBV5-1 to TRBJ2-1; 8 nucleotides align to TRBD1. After removal of 7 bases from V and 6 bases from J, the junction contained 6 bases not matched to a gene. Germline CDR1 reads SGHRS; CDR2 reads YFSETQ. CDR3 length equals 13 residues. Supplemented by reference TRBV5-1 and TRBJ2-1, the full variable domain reads KAGVTQTPRYLIKTRGQQVTLSCSPISGHRSVSWYQQTPGQGLQFLFEYFSETQRNKGNFPGRFSGRQFSNSRSEMNVSTLELGDSALYLCASSSDRVNEQFFGPGTRLTVL.

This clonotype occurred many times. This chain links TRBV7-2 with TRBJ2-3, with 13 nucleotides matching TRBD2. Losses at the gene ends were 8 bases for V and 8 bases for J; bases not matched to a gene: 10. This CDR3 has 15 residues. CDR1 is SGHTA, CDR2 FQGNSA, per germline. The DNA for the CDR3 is TGTGCCAGCGAAAGGACTAGCGGGGGAGGAGGTACGCAGTATTTT. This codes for CASERTSGGGGTQYF. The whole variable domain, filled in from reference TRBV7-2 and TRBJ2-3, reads GAGVSQSPSNKVTEKGKDVELRCDPISGHTALYWYRQSLGQGLEFLIYFQGNSAPDKSGLPSDRFSAERTGGSVSTLTIQRTQQEDSAVYLCASERTSGGGGTQYFGPGTRLTVL.

The DNA for the CDR3 is TGTGCCAGCAGCGACCGTTGGGGAGGGAACACTGAAGCTTTCTTT. Its translation: CASSDRWGGNTEAFF. The chain employs TRBV9 and TRBJ1-1; D ambiguous. V was cut by 3 bases and J by 1 base, with 13 bases left in between. Germline V lookup: CDR1 SGDLS, CDR2 YYNGEE. The CDR3 spans 15 residues.

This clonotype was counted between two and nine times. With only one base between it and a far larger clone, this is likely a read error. In nucleotides, the CDR3 is TGTGCCAGCAGTTTAGTAGATGAGCACTTCTTC. Protein: CASSLVDEHFF. The J gene is TRBJ2-1, the V gene TRBV12-3 or TRBV12-4; D not certain. There are 11 residues in the CDR3.

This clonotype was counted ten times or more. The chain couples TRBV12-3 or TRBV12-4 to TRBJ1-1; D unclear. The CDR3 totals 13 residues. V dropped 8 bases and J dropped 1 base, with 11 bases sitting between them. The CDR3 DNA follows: TGTGCCAGCTCACGGCATCCGAACACTGAAGCTTTCTTT. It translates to CASSRHPNTEAFF.

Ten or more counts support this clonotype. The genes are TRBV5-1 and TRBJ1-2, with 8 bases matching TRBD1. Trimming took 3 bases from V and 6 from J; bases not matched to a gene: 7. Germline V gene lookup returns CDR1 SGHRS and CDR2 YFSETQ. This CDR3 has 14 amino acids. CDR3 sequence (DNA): TGCGCCAGCAGCTCCTCCGGGACAGGTGATGGCTACACCTTC. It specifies CASSSSGTGDGYTF.

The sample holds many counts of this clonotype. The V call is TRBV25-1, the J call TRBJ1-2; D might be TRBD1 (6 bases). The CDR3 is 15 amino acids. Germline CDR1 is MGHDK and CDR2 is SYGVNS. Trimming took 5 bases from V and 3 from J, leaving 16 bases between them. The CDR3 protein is CASSYTQGIDYGYTF. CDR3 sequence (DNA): TGTGCCAGCAGTTATACTCAGGGGATCGACTATGGCTACACCTTC.